These 10 T cell receptor beta chains came from one sample sequenced in a study of cytomegalovirus exposure and HLA in healthy donors (dated by TCRdb to between 2016 and 2019). The library was made by the immunoSEQ multiplex PCR assay. A mixture of 60 forward primers for TCR Vbeta segments and 13 reverse primers for TCR Jbeta segments was used in the multiplex PCR. In TCRdb, the immuneACCESS table is reduced to in-frame sequences with V and J assigned. These tables do not hold every clone; where another copy was compared, an unresolved V gene accounts for under half, and the others remain unexplained. This sample holds roughly 240,000 clones; around 76% were observed only once. Together, the top ten hold 4.5% to 6% of the sample. The sequenced sample consisted of PBMCs. These receptors all come from a woman between 40 and 55 years old in good health and CMV-seropositive.

The DNA for the CDR3 is TGTGCCAGCAGCCCGCGGGCGGGGGCTTTGGACTACACCTTC. Amino acid sequence: CASSPRAGALDYTF. The chain uses TRBV7-8 and TRBJ1-2, with D possibly TRBD1 on 6 matching bases. V lost 5 bases and J lost 10, with 20 bases in between. Per germline, CDR1 SGHVS and CDR2 FQNEAQ. This CDR3 has 14 residues. The full variable domain, with the rest looked up from reference TRBV7-8 and TRBJ1-2, is GAGVSQSPRYKVAKRGQDVALRCDPISGHVSLFWYQQALGQGPEFLTYFQNEAQLDKSGLPSDRFFAERPEGSVSTLKIQRTQQEDSAVYLCASSPRAGALDYTFGSGTRLTVV.

The chain carries TRBV2 and TRBJ2-4; D unresolved. The CDR3 extends over 15 amino acids. Germline loops: CDR1 SNHLY, CDR2 FYNNEI. V lost 6 bases to trimming and J lost 3 bases, with 15 bases between them. This CDR3 is CASSASRMSKNIQYF. Here the CDR3 DNA reads TGTGCCAGCAGCGCCTCGAGGATGAGCAAAAACATTCAGTACTTC.

The V call is TRBV15, the J call TRBJ1-3; tentative D call: TRBD1 (5 bases). Looked up from germline, CDR1 is LNHNV and CDR2 is YYDKDF (reference sequence). The length of the CDR3 is 14 residues. V lost 5 bases to trimming and J lost 3 bases, with 11 bases between them. The CDR3 DNA reads as TGTGCCACCAGCCGGACATCCGATGGAAACACCATATATTTT. It codes for CATSRTSDGNTIYF.

The genes are TRBV7-9 and TRBJ1-2; TRBD1 might be the D (6 bases). Germline-derived CDR1 and CDR2 are SEHNR and FQNEAQ (reference sequence). V dropped 4 bases and J dropped 8 bases, with 11 bases sitting between them. This CDR3 has 12 amino acids. CDR3 loop: CASSSGTTGYTF. The DNA of the CDR3 is TGTGCCAGCAGCTCAGGGACAACAGGCTACACCTTC.

The V gene is TRBV19, the J gene TRBJ2-7, with D maybe TRBD1 (6 bases). Trimming took 3 bases from V and 10 from J, leaving 16 bases between them. CDR1 LNHDA and CDR2 SQIVND come from the germline V gene (reference sequence). This CDR3 region has 13 residues. This CDR3 is CASSIVPGQGQYF. CDR3 in DNA: TGTGCCAGTAGTATTGTCCCGGGACAAGGACAGTACTTC.

The V call is TRBV27, the J call TRBJ1-1; 7 bases are a match to TRBD1. This CDR3 region has 13 residues. V lost 5 bases, J lost 5 bases, and 5 bases stayed unmatched. Germline CDR1 reads MNHEY; CDR2 reads SMNVEV (reference sequence). The DNA for the CDR3 is TGTGCCAGCAGTAGGACAGGCGGTACTGAAGCTTTCTTT. Its translation is CASSRTGGTEAFF.

The rearrangement links TRBV9 to TRBJ2-7, with D possibly TRBD2 on 7 matching bases. This CDR3 comprises 22 residues. The V end was cut by 4 bases, the J end by 7 bases, with 42 bases between. Germline-derived CDR1 and CDR2 are SGDLS and YYNGEE. CDR3 region: CASSRTGIRGGEGPASTKEQYF. The CDR3 region has the DNA TGTGCCAGCAGCCGCACAGGGATTCGTGGGGGGGAGGGCCCGGCTAGTACTAAGGAGCAGTACTTC. Together with reference TRBV9 and TRBJ2-7, the CDR3 gives the full variable domain: DSGVTQTPKHLITATGQRVTLRCSPRSGDLSVYWYQQSLDQGLQFLIQYYNGEERAKGNILERFSAQQFPDLHSELNLSSLELGDSALYFCASSRTGIRGGEGPASTKEQYFGPGTRLTVT.

The chain combines TRBV6-5 with TRBJ1-2; maybe TRBD1 (5 bases). Germline CDR1 and CDR2: MNHEY and SVGAGI. With 0 bases removed from V and 5 bases from J, the gap between germline ends came to 10 bases. The CDR3 covers 14 residues. CDR3 DNA sequence: TGTGCCAGCAGTTACTCCGGGGGTTGGTATGGCTACACCTTC. It translates to CASSYSGGWYGYTF.

This chain links TRBV7-2 with TRBJ2-1; 9 bases are a match to TRBD2. CDR1 and CDR2 from the germline V gene are SGHTA and FQGNSA. The CDR3 extends over 14 amino acids. The V gene end was trimmed by 5 bases and the J gene end by 15 bases; junction bases not matched to a gene: 14. The CDR3 sequence: CASSPNGSGGPRFF. The CDR3 region has the DNA TGTGCCAGCAGCCCCAACGGCAGCGGGGGGCCGAGGTTCTTC.

This CDR3 is CASSIGVYEAFF. CDR3 DNA: TGTGCCAGTAGTATTGGAGTATATGAAGCTTTCTTT. This chain connects TRBV19 to TRBJ1-1; unclear D gene. The CDR3 is 12 amino acids. Germline V gene data show CDR1 as LNHDA and CDR2 as SQIVND (reference sequence). With 3 bases removed from V and 7 bases from J, the gap between germline ends came to 9 bases.